This TCR beta chain was identified during a study of T cells after yellow fever vaccination. This clonotype has ten or more counts. Its antigen is not identified. Germline-derived CDR1 and CDR2 are GTSNPN and SVGIG (reference sequence). This CDR3 contains 15 residues. V shed 1 base, J shed 2 bases, and the junction held 3 bases outside the gene matches. By 5'RACE template switching, TCR cDNA was produced, with a universal primer site and UMIs added in the process. TCRdb redid the calling of the 5' RACE reads with MiXCR, one entry per CDR3 protein. The sample shows hundreds of thousands of distinct CDR3 sequences, 11% of them seen only once. Study-wide points: Contamination by abundant bulk-population clonotypes could be present in FACS-sorted repertoires. It was the secondary response that reached its peak faster, day 5 versus 15, but it was weaker.

The V and J genes are TRBV30 and TRBJ2-1; TRBD1 matches 9 bases. Sequences were derived from PBMCs, sampled on the day of the first yellow fever vaccination. The receptor's source is a man between 18 and 35 years old who received the YFV17D yellow fever vaccine. CDR3 amino acids: CAWSAGQGPYNEQFF. CDR3 DNA sequence: TGTGCCTGGAGTGCGGGACAGGGTCCCTACAATGAGCAGTTCTTC.